This is a list of T cell receptor beta chains from one sample in a study of Graves' ophthalmopathy and Graves' hyperthyroidism. Each CDR3 protein gets one entry after TCRdb re-called the multiplex PCR reads with MiXCR. The repertoire consists of roughly 610,000 distinct CDR3 sequences, with over 20% occurring once and the leading ten covering around 6.5%. Sequencing was performed on peripheral blood. Source of these receptors: a woman between 18 and 29 years old with stable Graves' hyperthyroidism. Some clones in this sample may be carry-over from other donors' samples. CDR3s include the opening cysteine and the closing phenylalanine or tryptophan. D genes are given only for firm matches. Some rows mark clone size as missing; the rest say once, few, many or name a class of expanded clone.

j_call	clone_size	d_call	cdr3_length	v_call	cdr3_aa	cdr3_nt
TRBJ1-1	NA	TRBD1	15	TRBV6-1	CASSPRDREGTEAFF	TGTGCCAGCAGTCCCCGGGACAGGGAGGGCACTGAAGCTTTCTTT
TRBJ2-7	many	NA	13	TRBV11-2	CASSPIGSYEQYF	TGTGCCAGCAGCCCGATTGGCAGCTACGAGCAGTACTTC
TRBJ1-1	NA	NA	13	TRBV5-1	CASSPRGWQEAFF	TGCGCCAGCAGCCCCCGGGGGTGGCAGGAAGCTTTCTTT
TRBJ2-5	NA	TRBD1	15	TRBV28	CASRPTGGFQETQYF	TGTGCCAGCAGGCCGACAGGGGGATTCCAAGAGACCCAGTACTTC
TRBJ1-2	NA	NA	14	TRBV18	CASSPGAANYGYTF	TGTGCCAGCTCACCAGGGGCAGCTAACTATGGCTACACCTTC
TRBJ2-7	few	NA	14	TRBV7-2	CASSEAAGTYEQYF	TGTGCCAGCTCAGAGGCGGCAGGGACGTACGAGCAGTACTTC
TRBJ2-5	many	NA	14	TRBV11-2	CASSLVGGDQTQYF	TGTGCCAGCAGCTTAGTGGGCGGGGATCAGACCCAGTACTTC
TRBJ2-7	NA	TRBD1	14	TRBV6-2/TRBV6-3	CASSPRDRLYEQYF	TGTGCCAGCAGTCCCCGGGACAGGCTCTACGAGCAGTACTTC
TRBJ1-1	many	NA	13	TRBV20-1	CSAYRELNTEAFF	TGCAGTGCTTACAGGGAGCTGAACACTGAAGCTTTCTTT
TRBJ1-2	NA	TRBD1	13	TRBV6-1	CASTVNRGEGYTF	TGTGCCAGCACTGTTAACAGGGGGGAAGGCTACACCTTC
TRBJ2-5	few	NA	17	TRBV5-1	CASSPYPTGQIQETQYF	TGCGCCAGCAGCCCCTATCCGACAGGACAAATCCAAGAGACCCAGTACTTC
TRBJ2-7	NA	TRBD1	15	TRBV28	CASSGIWDRTYEQYF	TGTGCCAGCAGTGGGATTTGGGACAGGACCTACGAGCAGTACTTC
TRBJ1-3	few	NA	11	TRBV12-3/TRBV12-4	CASSIRNTIYF	TGTGCCAGCAGCATCAGAAACACCATATATTTT
TRBJ2-5	many	TRBD1	16	TRBV28	CASSIGTGGSGETQYF	TGTGCCAGCAGTATCGGGACAGGGGGCTCTGGGGAGACCCAGTACTTC
TRBJ1-1	NA	NA	15	TRBV7-9	CASSFPPAGATEAFF	TGTGCCAGCAGCTTCCCTCCTGCAGGGGCCACTGAAGCTTTCTTT
TRBJ1-5	NA	NA	15	TRBV19	CASSQGSSYNQPQHF	TGTGCCAGTAGTCAAGGGTCCTCATATAATCAGCCCCAGCATTTT
TRBJ2-5	NA	NA	15	TRBV5-1	CASSLAGSLQETQYF	TGCGCCAGCAGCTTGGCCGGAAGTCTCCAAGAGACCCAGTACTTC
TRBJ1-6	many	TRBD1	14	TRBV6-1	CASSEDRGGPPLHF	TGTGCCAGCAGTGAGGACAGGGGAGGGCCACCCCTCCACTTT
TRBJ1-2	many	NA	19	TRBV11-2	CASSLPGGRESPPYYGYTF	TGTGCCAGCAGCCTCCCTGGGGGACGGGAGAGTCCTCCGTATTATGGCTACACCTTC
TRBJ2-7	few	TRBD2	14	TRBV7-9	CASSFAGENYEQYF	TGTGCCAGCAGCTTTGCGGGAGAGAACTACGAGCAGTACTTC
TRBJ2-7	NA	TRBD2	16	TRBV6-2/TRBV6-3	CASSSAVGLAAREQYF	TGTGCCAGCAGTTCCGCGGTGGGACTAGCGGCTAGGGAGCAGTACTTC
TRBJ1-2	many	TRBD1	17	TRBV28	CASSFSWTGGFRDGYTF	TGTGCCAGCAGTTTTAGTTGGACAGGGGGCTTTAGGGATGGCTACACCTTC
TRBJ1-2	many	TRBD1	16	TRBV6-5	CASSYLGGGGRYGYTF	TGTGCCAGCAGTTACCTAGGGGGAGGGGGCAGGTATGGCTACACCTTC
TRBJ2-7	many	TRBD1	16	TRBV11-2	CASSLDQDREPYEQYF	TGTGCCAGCAGCTTAGATCAGGACAGGGAACCCTACGAGCAGTACTTC
TRBJ2-7	many	NA	13	TRBV7-2	CASSLRREYEQYF	TGTGCCAGCAGCTTACGGAGGGAGTACGAGCAGTACTTC
TRBJ2-7	many	TRBD1	16	TRBV19	CASSIFGDRSSYEQYF	TGTGCCAGTAGTATCTTTGGGGACAGGAGCTCCTACGAGCAGTACTTC
TRBJ2-7	many	NA	16	TRBV12-3/TRBV12-4	CASSLTTQGKGNEQYF	TGTGCCAGCAGCCTCACCACCCAGGGAAAAGGCAACGAGCAGTACTTC
TRBJ2-5	NA	TRBD2	19	TRBV11-2	CASSLRRSLAGGTQETQYF	TGTGCCAGCAGCTTAAGGAGATCTTTAGCGGGGGGGACCCAAGAGACCCAGTACTTC
TRBJ1-1	many	NA	13	TRBV6-5	CASSYTELGRAFF	TGTGCCAGCAGTTACACTGAGCTGGGGCGGGCTTTCTTT
TRBJ2-7	many	TRBD1	14	TRBV6-1	CASSESGQGVEQYF	TGTGCCAGCAGCGAATCCGGACAGGGGGTCGAGCAGTACTTC
TRBJ2-7	many	NA	14	TRBV19	CASSPRGVTYEQYF	TGTGCCAGTAGTCCCAGGGGGGTCACCTACGAGCAGTACTTC
TRBJ1-2	many	NA	13	TRBV4-1	CASRGAGDYGYTF	TGCGCCAGCAGGGGGGCAGGGGATTACGGCTACACCTTC
TRBJ1-1	NA	NA	12	TRBV24-1	CAASTGRSVAFF	TGTGCCGCCTCGACGGGACGCTCTGTCGCTTTCTTT
TRBJ2-4	NA	NA	18	TRBV18	CASSPYWAPGQAGNIQYF	TGTGCCAGCTCACCATATTGGGCCCCAGGGCAGGCTGGTAACATTCAGTACTTC
TRBJ1-2	NA	NA	13	TRBV6-5	CASSYSGGFGYTF	TGTGCCAGCAGTTACTCGGGGGGATTCGGCTACACCTTC
TRBJ2-5	many	NA	11	TRBV2	CASSDGGTQYF	TGTGCCAGCAGTGACGGTGGGACCCAGTACTTC